This T cell receptor (beta chain) was profiled in a study of circulating and synovial CD4+ cells in juvenile arthritis. The study's findings and limits: These blood cells shared more CDR3 sequences with synovium than bulk blood.

With regard to this clone: The antigen is unknown.

Repertoires were generated with immunoSEQ multiplex PCR, while TCRdb's copy carries only in-frame clones and drops some. Among 32,000 or so clones, 90% to 95% were seen once, and the ten largest hold about 0.15%. The origin of this receptor is a human donor with juvenile idiopathic arthritis. Sequenced sample: CD4+ T cells from blood.

The CDR3 sequence: CASSLTGTGLRPQHF. The CDR3 DNA is TGTGCCAGCAGCCTCACCGGGACAGGGTTGAGGCCCCAGCATTTT. The chain carries TRBV5-8 and TRBJ1-5; 9 nucleotides align to TRBD1. Germline assignment: CDR1 SGHTS and CDR2 YDEGEE. V was clipped by 4 bases and J by 9 bases; unmatched bases: 11. This CDR3 is built from 15 residues.